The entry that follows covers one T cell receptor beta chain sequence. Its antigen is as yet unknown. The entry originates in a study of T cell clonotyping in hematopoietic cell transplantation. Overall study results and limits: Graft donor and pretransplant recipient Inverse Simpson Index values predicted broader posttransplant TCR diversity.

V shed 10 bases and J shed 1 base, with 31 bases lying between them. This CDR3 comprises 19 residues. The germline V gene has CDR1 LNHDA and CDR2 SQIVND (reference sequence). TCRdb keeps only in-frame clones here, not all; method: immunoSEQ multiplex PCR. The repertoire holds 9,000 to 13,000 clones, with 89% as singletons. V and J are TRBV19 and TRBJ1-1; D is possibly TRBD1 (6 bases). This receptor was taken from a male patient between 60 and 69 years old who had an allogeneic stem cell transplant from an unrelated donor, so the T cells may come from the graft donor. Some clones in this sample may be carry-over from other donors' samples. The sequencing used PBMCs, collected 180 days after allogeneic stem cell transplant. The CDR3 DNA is TGTGCCACCAGACAACAACAGGACAGAGGTTTTCAAACGAACACTGAAGCTTTCTTT. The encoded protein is CATRQQQDRGFQTNTEAFF.